What follows are 32 T cell receptor beta chains derived from one specimen sequenced in a study of T-cell reconstitution after alpha-beta-depleted transplantation in children. The authors prepared the TCRbeta library with unique molecular identifiers. TCRdb re-analysed the PCR reads in MiXCR, keeping a single row per CDR3 protein. The top ten hold about 4% of the sample, which has about 610,000 distinct CDR3 sequences, under 12% seen once. Sequenced material: PBMCs from the stem cell graft donor, taken from the stem cell graft. The receptors stem from a human donor who donated a stem cell graft to a child with acute myeloid leukemia.

The gene calls are TRBV9 and TRBJ2-2, with D unclear. Germline assignment: CDR1 SGDLS and CDR2 YYNGEE. The V end was cut by 4 bases, the J end by 8 bases, with 9 bases between. The CDR3 extends over 12 amino acids. CDR3 nucleotides: TGTGCCAGCAGCCTTTACCCGGGGGAGCTGTTTTTT. Translation gives CASSLYPGELFF. The full variable domain, with the rest looked up from reference TRBV9 and TRBJ2-2, is DSGVTQTPKHLITATGQRVTLRCSPRSGDLSVYWYQQSLDQGLQFLIQYYNGEERAKGNILERFSAQQFPDLHSELNLSSLELGDSALYFCASSLYPGELFFGEGSRLTVL.

This chain connects TRBV29-1 to TRBJ1-2; D is uncertain. The CDR3 loop spans 11 amino acids. Germline loops: CDR1 SQVTM, CDR2 ANQGSEA. V dropped 4 bases and J dropped 6 bases, with 9 bases sitting between them. The CDR3 loop reads CSVGPVDGYTF. As DNA, the CDR3 is TGCAGCGTTGGCCCGGTAGATGGCTACACCTTC.

At least ten counts were recorded for this clonotype. The rearrangement joins TRBV12-3 or TRBV12-4 to TRBJ2-2; TRBD2 aligns across 10 bases. V shed 5 bases, J shed 5 bases, and the junction held 2 bases outside the gene matches. The CDR3 is 14 residues long. Here the CDR3 DNA reads TGTGCCAGCAGTCTTAGCGGGGGGACCGGGGAGCTGTTTTTT. The encoded protein is CASSLSGGTGELFF.

This chain uses TRBV20-1 with TRBJ2-7; D is possibly TRBD2 (6 bases). Germline V gene sequence: CDR1 DFQATT, CDR2 SNEGSKA (reference sequence). This CDR3 has 13 amino acids. Trimming pared 0 bases from V and 7 bases from J, leaving 13 bases between. CDR3 nucleotide sequence: TGCAGTGCTAGAGATGTCGGGGGAAAGGAGCAGTACTTC. Its translation: CSARDVGGKEQYF.

This clonotype was counted between two and nine times. This sequence joins TRBV7-9 and TRBJ1-2, with 8 bases that match TRBD1. Germline V CDR1 and CDR2: SEHNR, FQNEAQ (reference sequence). Germline trimming cut 1 base from V and 4 bases from J; bases unmatched to any gene: 2. This CDR3 comprises 14 residues. The CDR3 reads CASSLVQGGYGYTF. The CDR3 DNA sequence: TGTGCCAGCAGCTTAGTACAGGGGGGCTATGGCTACACCTTC.

Many counts were recorded for this clonotype. The rearrangement joins TRBV29-1 to TRBJ1-1; 8 nucleotides align to TRBD1. Germline CDR1 SQVTM, CDR2 ANQGSEA. Trimming at V came to 0 bases and at J to 7 bases, leaving 10 bases not matched to a gene. The CDR3 length is 15 residues. The CDR3 DNA sequence: TGCAGCGTTGAAGACCCGGACAGGGTAGAGGGTGAAGCTTTCTTT. Protein product: CSVEDPDRVEGEAFF.

This chain connects TRBV20-1 to TRBJ2-2; TRBD2 is a possible D gene (5 bases). Per germline, CDR1 DFQATT and CDR2 SNEGSKA (reference sequence). Trimming removed 5 bases from V and 1 base from J, with 11 bases in between. The CDR3 covers 14 residues. The CDR3 here is CSAAAVGNTGELFF. CDR3 DNA: TGCAGTGCTGCAGCGGTAGGGAACACCGGGGAGCTGTTTTTT.

This sequence joins TRBV7-9 and TRBJ2-1; TRBD2 agrees at 13 bases. The CDR3 is 14 amino acids. Germline CDR1 SEHNR, CDR2 FQNEAQ (reference sequence). The V segment lost 6 bases and the J segment 6 bases; nucleotides outside the gene matches: 2. CDR3 coding DNA: TGTGCCAGCAGTTGGACTAGCGGGGGCAATGAGCAGTTCTTC. It is translated as CASSWTSGGNEQFF.

This clonotype was recorded at least ten times. The gene calls are TRBV2 and TRBJ2-1; D may be TRBD2 (5 bases). The CDR3 is 14 amino acids. Germline V gene sequence: CDR1 SNHLY, CDR2 FYNNEI. V lost 4 bases and J lost 6, with 13 bases in between. The CDR3: CASSGGPDLNEQFF. DNA for the CDR3: TGTGCCAGCAGTGGCGGGCCTGACCTCAATGAGCAGTTCTTC.

The chain carries TRBV18 and TRBJ2-7; tentatively, D is TRBD1 (5 bases). This CDR3 has 14 amino acids. Trimming cost V 2 bases and J 3 bases, with 11 bases left between them. The V gene's germline CDR1 is KGHSH and CDR2 LQKENI. The CDR3 here is CASSPTAQGYEQYF. CDR3 DNA: TGTGCCAGCTCACCAACGGCCCAGGGCTACGAGCAGTACTTC.

This clonotype has a single count. This chain links TRBV5-4 with TRBJ2-7; no definite D call. V was trimmed by 4 bases and J by 0 bases, leaving 14 bases between them. CDR3 length: 15 residues. The germline V gene encodes CDR1 SGHNT and CDR2 YYREEE (reference sequence). CDR3 loop: CASSRITDPSYEQYF. The CDR3 region has the DNA TGTGCCAGCAGCAGGATTACTGACCCCTCCTACGAGCAGTACTTC.

The table lists this clonotype with a few counts. This chain joins TRBV12-3 or TRBV12-4 and TRBJ2-7, with D maybe TRBD2 (6 bases). The CDR3 has 14 residues. Deletions cut 6 bases from V and 0 bases from J, with 12 bases between. The CDR3 sequence is CASSGGTISYEQYF. As DNA, the CDR3 is TGTGCCAGCAGCGGCGGGACCATCTCCTACGAGCAGTACTTC.

This clonotype was found many times. The chain is built from TRBV5-4 and TRBJ2-2; D gene ambiguous. Deletions cut 0 bases from V and 2 bases from J, with 11 bases between. Germline values: CDR1 SGHNT, CDR2 YYREEE (reference sequence). The CDR3 contains 16 residues. The CDR3 DNA sequence: TGTGCCAGCAGCTTGGAGGTCCACACTAACACCGGGGAGCTGTTTTTT. This gives the protein CASSLEVHTNTGELFF.

This clonotype turned up a few times. This chain joins TRBV10-3 and TRBJ2-1; 11 bases map to TRBD2. V trimming: 7 bases; J trimming: 7 bases; junction bases outside the gene matches: 9. The CDR3 totals 15 residues. Looked up from germline, CDR1 is ENHRY and CDR2 is SYGVKD. The CDR3 nucleotides read TGTGCCATCACCGAGGGGGTAGCGGGAGGGAATGAGCAGTTCTTC. This codes for CAITEGVAGGNEQFF.

This clonotype was counted ten times or more. The chain uses TRBV9 and TRBJ2-3; 7 nucleotides line up with TRBD1. V was pared by 3 bases and J by 5 bases, with 12 bases of the junction left unmatched. Germline V gives CDR1 SGDLS, CDR2 YYNGEE. The length of the CDR3 is 16 residues. As DNA, the CDR3 is TGTGCCAGCAGCGCAGCAGGGGACAGTTGGGAAGATACGCAGTATTTT. Translating it yields CASSAAGDSWEDTQYF.

This clonotype occurred a few times. This chain joins TRBV25-1 and TRBJ2-1, with D perhaps matching TRBD1 (6 bases). V lost 4 bases and J lost 0, with 16 bases in between. Germline CDR1 and CDR2: MGHDK and SYGVNS. The CDR3 totals 17 residues. This CDR3 is CASSGHRADPSYNEQFF. The CDR3 bases are TGTGCCAGCAGTGGGCACAGGGCGGACCCCTCCTACAATGAGCAGTTCTTC.

V gene TRBV24-1 combines with J gene TRBJ1-5; D may be TRBD1 (5 bases). Per germline, CDR1 KGHDR and CDR2 SFDVKD. The CDR3 covers 15 residues. The germline V and J ends were trimmed by 8 bases and 6 bases, with 19 bases remaining between them. The CDR3 nucleotides are TGTGCCACCAATGACCCTCGGGGGTTATCTCAGCCCCAGCATTTT. It encodes CATNDPRGLSQPQHF.

This clonotype was counted ten times or more. This chain uses TRBV2 with TRBJ1-2; tentative D call: TRBD1 (5 bases). Trimming removed 5 bases at V and 4 bases at J, with 8 bases between. The CDR3 spans 12 residues. Germline-derived CDR1 and CDR2 are SNHLY and FYNNEI. The CDR3 protein is CASSPDSYGYTF. In DNA form, the CDR3 reads TGTGCCAGCAGTCCCGACAGCTATGGCTACACCTTC.

The V and J genes are TRBV20-1 and TRBJ2-7; no clear D gene. Trimming removed 1 base from V and 9 bases from J, with 16 bases in between. Germline values: CDR1 DFQATT, CDR2 SNEGSKA (reference sequence). The CDR3 is made up of 13 amino acids. This CDR3 reads CSARVLTEIWQYF. CDR3 in DNA: TGCAGTGCTAGAGTTCTTACAGAAATCTGGCAGTACTTC.

Worth noting for this clonotype: A much larger clone is a single base away; this may be a read error. V gene TRBV7-2 combines with J gene TRBJ2-5; possibly TRBD2 for D (6 bases). V was pared by 8 bases and J by 5 bases, with 6 bases between. The CDR3 covers 10 residues. Germline loops: CDR1 SGHTA, CDR2 FQGNSA. CDR3 sequence (DNA): TGTGCCAGCGGGGGGGAGACCCAGTACTTC. It encodes CASGGETQYF.

The chain employs TRBV6-2 or TRBV6-3 and TRBJ2-6, with unresolved D. Looked up from germline, CDR1 is MNHEY and CDR2 is SVGEGT. The germline V and J ends were trimmed by 0 bases and 4 bases, with 7 bases remaining between them. CDR3 size: 15 residues. In DNA, the CDR3 is TGTGCCAGCAGTTACTCAAACCTCGGGGCCAACGTCCTGACTTTC. It yields the protein CASSYSNLGANVLTF.

The V call is TRBV19, the J call TRBJ2-1, with D perhaps matching TRBD2 (5 bases). The CDR3 extends over 13 amino acids. V dropped 1 base and J dropped 9 bases, with 10 bases sitting between them. The germline gives CDR1 LNHDA, CDR2 SQIVND (reference sequence). CDR3 sequence reads: CASSIGGRSEQFF. The CDR3 nucleotides are TGTGCCAGTAGTATAGGAGGGCGGAGTGAGCAGTTCTTC. Full variable domain (remainder filled in from reference TRBV19 and TRBJ2-1): DGGITQSPKYLFRKEGQNVTLSCEQNLNHDAMYWYRQDPGQGLRLIYYSQIVNDFQKGDIAEGYSVSREKKESFPLTVTSAQKNPTAFYLCASSIGGRSEQFFGPGTRLTVL.

V is TRBV20-1 and J is TRBJ2-5, with D uncertain. V was shortened by 4 bases and J by 5 bases, with 14 bases between the two germline ends. Germline CDR1 reads DFQATT; CDR2 reads SNEGSKA (reference sequence). CDR3 length equals 13 residues. The CDR3 region has the DNA TGCAGTGCTAACCCAGGCGTCGTGGAGACCCAGTACTTC. This sequence encodes CSANPGVVETQYF.

The chain employs TRBV7-3 and TRBJ1-1; TRBD1 matches 7 bases. Unmatched junction bases numbered 7, after V lost 5 bases and J lost 1 base. This CDR3 contains 15 residues. Germline-derived CDR1 and CDR2 are SGHTA and FQGTGA. As DNA, the CDR3 is TGTGCCAGCAGCCCACAGGGGCTCCAGAACACTGAAGCTTTCTTT. Translated: CASSPQGLQNTEAFF.

The chain is built from TRBV9 and TRBJ2-5; D is unclear. Germline-derived CDR1 and CDR2 are SGDLS and YYNGEE. Trimming pared 4 bases from V and 5 bases from J, leaving 18 bases between. This CDR3 contains 15 residues. CDR3 sequence: CASSRGLGNGETQYF. The CDR3 bases are TGTGCCAGCAGCCGCGGCTTGGGGAACGGGGAGACCCAGTACTTC.

The sample holds a few counts of this clonotype. This chain connects TRBV12-3 or TRBV12-4 to TRBJ2-3; D might be TRBD1 (5 bases). This CDR3 has 14 amino acids. The germline V and J ends were trimmed by 3 bases and 3 bases, with 10 bases remaining between them. The CDR3 loop is CASSFPRETDTQYF. For the CDR3, the DNA is TGTGCCAGCAGTTTTCCCAGGGAAACAGATACGCAGTATTTT.

V is TRBV4-2 and J is TRBJ2-3; TRBD2 matches 8 bases. This CDR3 has 16 amino acids. From germline, CDR1 is LGHNA and CDR2 YNFKEQ. Unmatched junction bases numbered 7, after V lost 1 base and J lost 4 bases. The CDR3 protein is CASSQVNGRAADTQYF. The CDR3 nucleotides are TGTGCCAGCAGCCAAGTGAACGGGAGGGCCGCAGATACGCAGTATTTT.

The chain employs TRBV4-3 and TRBJ1-1; TRBD1 is a possible D gene (6 bases). V shed 1 base and J shed 8 bases, with 14 bases lying between them. The CDR3 loop spans 14 amino acids. The germline CDR1 and CDR2 sequences are LGHNA and YSLEER. The CDR3 here is CASSQGWDNGEAFF. The CDR3 DNA reads TGCGCCAGCAGCCAAGGGTGGGACAATGGGGAAGCTTTCTTT.

The table lists this clonotype with many counts. The rearrangement joins TRBV29-1 to TRBJ2-7; the match to TRBD1 covers 10 bases. Germline V gives CDR1 SQVTM, CDR2 ANQGSEA. J gave up 2 bases and V 3 bases, and 4 bases lay outside the gene matches. CDR3 length: 14 amino acids. Here the CDR3 reads CSVDSGQGAYEQYF. The CDR3 coding sequence is TGCAGCGTTGACAGCGGACAGGGGGCCTACGAGCAGTACTTC.

This clonotype came up many times. CDR3 in amino acids: CASSEWLGLQETQYF. The CDR3, as DNA: TGTGCCAGCAGTGAATGGTTAGGGCTCCAAGAGACCCAGTACTTC. This chain joins TRBV25-1 and TRBJ2-5; D gene unclear. This CDR3 has 15 residues. Trimming cost V 1 base and J 1 base, with 10 bases left between them. CDR1 and CDR2 from the germline V gene are MGHDK and SYGVNS.

This clonotype was seen a few times. The chain has TRBV20-1 and TRBJ2-7, with a possible D match to TRBD2 (5 bases). Germline lookup yields CDR1 DFQATT and CDR2 SNEGSKA (reference sequence). V was cut by 6 bases and J by 0 bases, with 15 bases left in between. The CDR3 runs to 14 residues. CDR3 sequence (DNA): TGCAGTGCCGGGAAGGCATCGATCTCCTACGAGCAGTACTTC. Protein product: CSAGKASISYEQYF.

The table lists this clonotype with a few counts. CDR3 sequence: CASSPPGTGVTEAFF. CDR3 nucleotides: TGTGCCAGCAGCCCTCCCGGGACAGGGGTGACTGAAGCTTTCTTT. The V gene is TRBV7-8, the J gene TRBJ1-1; 10 bases match TRBD1. Looked up from germline, CDR1 is SGHVS and CDR2 is FQNEAQ. The CDR3 loop spans 15 amino acids. Trimming took 5 bases from V and 5 from J; bases not matched to a gene: 8. Looking up the rest from reference TRBV7-8 and TRBJ1-1 gives the full variable domain: GAGVSQSPRYKVAKRGQDVALRCDPISGHVSLFWYQQALGQGPEFLTYFQNEAQLDKSGLPSDRFFAERPEGSVSTLKIQRTQQEDSAVYLCASSPPGTGVTEAFFGQGTRLTVV.